The TCR beta chain described here comes from a study of T cells in Graves' hyperthyroidism and ophthalmopathy (dated by TCRdb to between 2018 and 2021). For the wider study: Peripheral blood samples were taken at the time of initial diagnosis, prior to any treatment. TCR V-J signatures able to tell the groups apart were searched for in a discovery cohort of 95 or so patients, of whom more than 40 had Graves' ophthalmopathy and 57 had stable Graves' hyperthyroidism. An independent validation cohort of 18 to 20 hyperthyroidism patients and approximately 15 patients who later progressed to ophthalmopathy tested prospective prediction of ophthalmopathy. The 100 or so discovery patients were divided at random into training and test sets in a 7:3 ratio. In several Graves' hyperthyroidism patients, the study also compared T-cell repertoires from thyroid tissue with T-cell repertoires from blood. Following sampling, methimazole starting at 30 mg daily was given to hyperthyroidism patients, and high-dose intravenous methylprednisolone was given to ophthalmopathy patients. According to the paper, TCR Vbeta CDR3 sequencing was carried out on over 130 peripheral blood samples, which came from about 45 ophthalmopathy, around 74 hyperthyroidism and about 17 progressor patients. Findings and caveats that apply to the study as a whole: In cross-validation, a model built on a 13 V-J signature told ophthalmopathy apart from stable hyperthyroidism with just under 90% sensitivity and roughly 81% specificity, and in testing the same model reached 80%/75%. In validation, the model predicted progression to ophthalmopathy a median of approximately 6.6 months before onset, with roughly 70% sensitivity and around 76% specificity. Blood samples also contained most of the expanded thyroid clonotypes (frequency above 0.001), which suggests that blood repertoires may reflect thyroid immune responses. No statistical method was used to fix the sample size in advance, and group allocation was not hidden from the investigators.

TCR beta CDR3 regions were amplified from RNA transcripts. The first round of RT-PCR for the TCR CDR3 was performed with the HTBI primer set and the Qiagen OneStep RT-PCR kit. The libraries were constructed in a second round of multiplex PCR and then size-selected and purified. Sequencing of the libraries was done on an Illumina HiSeq2000 using paired-end 100 bp reads. The original pipeline was this. SOAPnuke was used to process the raw data, with reads discarded if the reads contained adapters or uncalled bases, had a mean Phred below 15, or lacked an exact constant-primer or identifier match. COPE v1.2.5 was used to merge high-quality paired reads, and clonotypes were defined as unique nucleotide sequences. MiTCR v1.1 was used to align clonotypes to the IMGT TRBV, TRBD and TRBJ reference segments. Only V-J combinations with frequency above 0.0001, covering 98% to 99.2% of repertoires, were analysed. A TCS score was defined as the ratio of F50 (clonal expansion) to E x V (chaos), with BLOSUM62-based TCRdist applied between CDR3 peptides within each V-J. Welch's t-statistics and random forest reduced 500 to 650 V-J features to 13, which were used in a naive Bayes classifier (R e1071). In TCRdb, the public reads were trimmed at Q25 with fastp and aligned with MiXCR, with productive beta chains retained. CDR3 protein duplicates are merged, each entry listing the most common genes and DNA. Here the V and J calls rest on TCRdb's processing, not on the authors' analysis. The sample table holds some 300,000 distinct CDR3 sequences, of which more than 10% were seen once. 7.5% to 8% of the sample belongs to the ten largest clones.

This clonotype has ten or more counts. What antigen it recognizes has not been identified. Base-call qualities are not available, and no considerably larger clone is one nucleotide away. Relative to germline, V is 0 bases shorter and J is 1 base shorter, with 8 bases between their ends. CDR1 is given as SGHRS and CDR2 as YFSETQ, both from the germline V gene. Including the terminal cysteine and phenylalanine, the CDR3 comprises 15 residues. Left in the record is the CDR3 DNA by itself, 45 bases read in frame from the first base. The hyperthyroidism patients were between 18 and 65 years old and newly diagnosed, with a disease duration of less than 2 months. Exclusion was applied to patients with uncontrolled infections, other autoimmune diseases, pregnancy or lactation. Diagnoses were based on clinical symptoms, serum thyroxine and TRAb, thyroid ultrasound and orbital computed tomography. For progressor patients, blood was drawn at the first diagnosis of hyperthyroidism, before any ophthalmopathy symptoms had appeared. Ficoll-Paque density gradient centrifugation was used to isolate PBMCs from approximately 10 ml of fresh peripheral blood. Progressor patients were first diagnosed with Graves' hyperthyroidism and then developed ophthalmopathy during follow-up. Trizol reagent was used to extract total RNA, and RNA quality was then checked on an Agilent 2100 Bioanalyzer.

The sequenced sample was blood. The chain is made from TRBV5-1 and TRBJ2-1; the D gene cannot be resolved reliably. The sequence was collected from a woman aged 25 to 39 with Graves' hyperthyroidism that later progressed to Graves' ophthalmopathy. This receptor has the CDR3 CASSLGQTSYNEQFF. The DNA sequence is given as TGCGCCAGCAGCTTGGGTCAGACTTCCTACAATGAGCAGTTCTTC.